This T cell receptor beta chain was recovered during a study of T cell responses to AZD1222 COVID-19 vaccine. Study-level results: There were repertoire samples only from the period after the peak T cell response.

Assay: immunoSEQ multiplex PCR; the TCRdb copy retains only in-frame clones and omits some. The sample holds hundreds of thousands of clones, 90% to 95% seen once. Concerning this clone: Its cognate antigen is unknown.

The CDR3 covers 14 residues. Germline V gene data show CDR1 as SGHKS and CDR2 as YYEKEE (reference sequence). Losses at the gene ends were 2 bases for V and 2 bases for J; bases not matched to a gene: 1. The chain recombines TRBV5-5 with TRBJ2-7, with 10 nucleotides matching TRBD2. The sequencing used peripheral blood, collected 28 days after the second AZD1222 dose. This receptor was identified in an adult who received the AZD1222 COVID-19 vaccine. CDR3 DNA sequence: TGTGCCAGCAGCTTTAGCGGGAGGACCTACGAGCAGTACTTC. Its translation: CASSFSGRTYEQYF.